This entry lists 2 T cell receptor beta chains sequenced from one sample in a study of early T cells in non-severe SARS-CoV-2 infection. TCRdb re-called the 5' RACE reads through MiXCR, storing one row per CDR3 protein. The repertoire includes some 80,000 distinct CDR3 sequences, 4.5% to 6% of them detected once, and under 8% sits in the top ten. Material: whole blood, obtained at baseline. Receptors originate from an adult who was a healthcare worker with PCR-confirmed SARS-CoV-2 infection or an uninfected control (not recorded which).

At least ten counts were recorded for this clonotype. Here the CDR3 DNA reads TGTGCCAGCAGTTTGGGCCGAGTGCCGACAGATACGCAGTATTTT. As protein: CASSLGRVPTDTQYF. The V gene is TRBV12-3 or TRBV12-4, the J gene TRBJ2-3; D remains ambiguous. The V and J ends lost 3 bases and 3 bases respectively, with 13 bases between them. This CDR3 spans 15 amino acids.

This clonotype appeared a few times. The chain joins TRBV30 to TRBJ1-2; D may be TRBD1 (6 bases). CDR1 is GTSNPN and CDR2 is SVGIG in the germline V gene (reference sequence). Trimming took off 4 bases at V and 11 bases at J, with 14 bases between the two ends. This CDR3 has 11 amino acids. CDR3 sequence reads: CAWTNGGFYTF. The DNA for the CDR3 is TGTGCCTGGACCAACGGGGGCTTTTACACCTTC.